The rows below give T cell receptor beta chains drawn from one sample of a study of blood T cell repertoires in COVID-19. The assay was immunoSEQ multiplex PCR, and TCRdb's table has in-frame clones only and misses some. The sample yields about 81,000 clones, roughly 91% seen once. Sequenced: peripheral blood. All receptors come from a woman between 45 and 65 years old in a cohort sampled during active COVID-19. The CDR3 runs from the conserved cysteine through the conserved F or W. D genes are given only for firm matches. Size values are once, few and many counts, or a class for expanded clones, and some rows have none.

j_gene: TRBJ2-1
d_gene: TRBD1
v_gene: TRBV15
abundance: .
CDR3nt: TGTGCCACCAGCAGGACGAACTACAGGGGTTCCTACAATGAGCAGTTCTTC
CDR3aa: CATSRTNYRGSYNEQFF

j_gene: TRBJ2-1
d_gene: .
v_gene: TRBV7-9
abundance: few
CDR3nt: TGTGCCAGCAGCTCAAATCCGAAACTAGCAGCCCACAATGAGCAGTTCTTC
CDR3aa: CASSSNPKLAAHNEQFF

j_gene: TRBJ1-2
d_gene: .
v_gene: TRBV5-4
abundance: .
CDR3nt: TGTGCCAGCAGCTTGGCCCTAGACAGGTCAACTAACTATGGCTACACCTTC
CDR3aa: CASSLALDRSTNYGYTF

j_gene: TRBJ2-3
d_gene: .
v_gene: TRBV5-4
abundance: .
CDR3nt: TGTGCCAGCAGCTTGGTCAGAACAGATACGCAGTATTTT
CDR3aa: CASSLVRTDTQYF

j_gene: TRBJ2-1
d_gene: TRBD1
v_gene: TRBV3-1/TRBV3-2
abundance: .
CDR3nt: TGTGCCAGCTCCCGGGACAGGATCAATGAGCAGTTCTTC
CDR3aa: CASSRDRINEQFF

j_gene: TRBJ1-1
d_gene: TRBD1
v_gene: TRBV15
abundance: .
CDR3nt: TGTGCCACCAGCAGCCGACGGGACAGGGGGCGGATGGACACTGAAGCTTTCTTT
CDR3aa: CATSSRRDRGRMDTEAFF

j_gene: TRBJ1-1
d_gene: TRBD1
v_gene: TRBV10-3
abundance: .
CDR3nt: TGTGCCATCAGCACCGGGACAGAATCTGAAGCTTTCTTT
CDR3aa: CAISTGTESEAFF

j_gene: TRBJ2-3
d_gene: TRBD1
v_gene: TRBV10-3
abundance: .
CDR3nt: TGTGCCATCAGTGAGCCGGACAGGAGGTCCCGACTAGATACGCAGTATTTT
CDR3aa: CAISEPDRRSRLDTQYF

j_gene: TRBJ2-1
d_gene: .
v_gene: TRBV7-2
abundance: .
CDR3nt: TGTGCCAGCAGCTTAGCCCAAGCGATCTCCATTGGGAATGAGCAGTTCTTC
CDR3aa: CASSLAQAISIGNEQFF

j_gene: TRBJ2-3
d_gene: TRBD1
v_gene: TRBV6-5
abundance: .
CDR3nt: TGTGCCAGCACTCCCGGGACAGCGCGGAAAGATACGCAGTATTTT
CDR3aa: CASTPGTARKDTQYF

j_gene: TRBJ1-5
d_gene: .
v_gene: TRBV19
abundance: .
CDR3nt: TGTGCCAGTAGTATGTACCCGAGGACAGATAGCAATCAGCCCCAGCATTTT
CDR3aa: CASSMYPRTDSNQPQHF

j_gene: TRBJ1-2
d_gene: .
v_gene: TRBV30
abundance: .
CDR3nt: TGTGCCTGGAGTCCACCGGACAGAGGCTATGGCTACACCTTC
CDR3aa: CAWSPPDRGYGYTF